The T cell receptor (beta chain) described here comes from a study of blood T cell repertoires in COVID-19. Generated by immunoSEQ multiplex PCR, the TCRdb table keeps only in-frame clones and is missing some. The sample lists roughly 200,000 clones; around 79% were seen once. V lost 3 bases, J lost 5 bases, and 12 bases stayed unmatched. Per the germline V gene, CDR1 is LNHDA and CDR2 is SQIVND (reference sequence). The CDR3 contains 17 residues. This sequence originates from a man aged 50 to 59 who had recovered from COVID-19. Sequenced: peripheral blood. The chain uses TRBV19 and TRBJ2-1, with TRBD1 identical over 8 bases. The CDR3 DNA reads TGTGCCAGTAGTATTGGACAGGGACGGCTCTCTAACAATGAGCAGTTCTTC. Its translation is CASSIGQGRLSNNEQFF.